The 16 T cell receptor beta chains presented below share a single source sample, sequenced in a study of OX40 agonist ivuxolimab in advanced cancers. The method was immunoSEQ multiplex PCR; TCRdb's version includes in-frame clones alone and lacks a portion of them. The repertoire holds 20,000 to 30,000 clones, with roughly four fifths as singletons. Sample: CD4+ or CD8+ T cells sorted from blood, taken in a trial of the OX40 agonist ivuxolimab. All receptors derive from an adult with an advanced solid tumor such as melanoma, head and neck, liver or kidney cancer.

Judged by abundance, this clone is medium-sized. This chain joins TRBV20-1 and TRBJ2-7; no clear D gene. The CDR3 is made up of 10 amino acids. Germline V gene sequence: CDR1 DFQATT, CDR2 SNEGSKA (reference sequence). The V and J ends lost 3 bases and 5 bases respectively, with 5 bases between them. CDR3 loop: CSARDDEQYF. The CDR3 DNA reads as TGCAGTGCTAGGGACGACGAGCAGTACTTC.

The chain carries TRBV9 and TRBJ2-3, with 11 bases identical to TRBD2. The V gene end was trimmed by 0 bases and the J gene end by 2 bases; junction bases not matched to a gene: 5. The CDR3 sequence is 17 residues long. The germline V gene has CDR1 SGDLS and CDR2 YYNGEE. In nucleotides, the CDR3 is TGTGCCAGCAGCGTAGGGGCTAGCGGGGGGCCCACAGATACGCAGTATTTT. As protein: CASSVGASGGPTDTQYF.

The gene calls are TRBV19 and TRBJ1-2; the match to TRBD1 covers 7 bases. Trimming removed 0 bases from V and 4 bases from J; junction bases left unmatched: 14. The CDR3 length is 18 residues. Germline V CDR1 and CDR2: LNHDA, SQIVND (reference sequence). The CDR3, as DNA: TGTGCCAGTAGTATAGATCTATATGTGGGACAGAGATCCTATGGCTACACCTTC. Translated, it gives CASSIDLYVGQRSYGYTF.

Here the CDR3 DNA reads TGTGCCACCAAGAGCGGGACAGGACCCTACGAGCAGTACTTC. Residues: CATKSGTGPYEQYF. The V call is TRBV5-4, the J call TRBJ2-7, with D maybe TRBD1 (8 bases). This CDR3 contains 14 residues. V was trimmed by 9 bases and J by 2 bases, leaving 18 bases between them. CDR1 and CDR2 (germline): SGHNT, YYREEE (reference sequence).

This clone was detected once. This chain links TRBV27 with TRBJ2-6; the match to TRBD2 covers 7 bases. The V gene's germline CDR1 is MNHEY and CDR2 SMNVEV (reference sequence). J gave up 0 bases and V 5 bases, and 1 base lay outside the gene matches. The CDR3 totals 15 residues. The CDR3 is CASSSGNSGANVLTF. For the CDR3, the DNA is TGTGCCAGCAGTAGCGGGAACTCTGGGGCCAACGTCCTGACTTTC.

The gene calls are TRBV27 and TRBJ1-5; tentatively, D is TRBD1 (6 bases). The length of the CDR3 is 12 residues. V lost 5 bases to trimming and J lost 6 bases, with 8 bases between them. Per germline, CDR1 MNHEY and CDR2 SMNVEV (reference sequence). CDR3 sequence: CASSGGGQPQHF. The CDR3 coding sequence is TGTGCCAGCAGTGGAGGGGGTCAGCCCCAGCATTTT.

This clone was counted between two and nine times. J is TRBJ1-5 and V is TRBV27; D perhaps matches TRBD1 (6 bases). The CDR3 loop spans 18 amino acids. The germline V and J ends were trimmed by 5 bases and 0 bases, with 20 bases remaining between them. Germline CDR1 reads MNHEY; CDR2 reads SMNVEV (reference sequence). This CDR3 is CASSPTGNQHYSNQPQHF. CDR3 DNA: TGTGCCAGCAGTCCAACAGGGAACCAACATTATAGCAATCAGCCCCAGCATTTT.

CDR3 in amino acids: CASSHDAGEQYF. CDR3 coding DNA: TGTGCCAGCTCTCACGATGCTGGCGAGCAGTACTTC. This chain uses TRBV6-6 with TRBJ2-7; D gene uncertain. The germline V and J ends were trimmed by 8 bases and 6 bases, with 14 bases remaining between them. The CDR3 has 12 amino acids. CDR1 is MNHNY, CDR2 SVGAGI, per germline (reference sequence).

This clone was detected only a few times. The gene calls are TRBV5-4 and TRBJ2-1; D call uncertain. Trimming shortened V by 0 bases and J by 6 bases, and 4 bases separated the two germline ends. Germline CDR1 reads SGHNT; CDR2 reads YYREEE (reference sequence). The CDR3 is 12 residues long. The CDR3 DNA is TGTGCCAGCAGCTTGGGAGGCAATGAGCAGTTCTTC. It encodes CASSLGGNEQFF.

The V and J genes are TRBV27 and TRBJ2-1; a possible D gene is TRBD2 (5 bases). Germline CDR1 and CDR2: MNHEY and SMNVEV (reference sequence). Deletions cut 3 bases from V and 8 bases from J, with 11 bases between. The CDR3 is made up of 13 amino acids. Here the CDR3 DNA reads TGTGCCAGCAGTTTGTCGGGGAGCGATGAGCAGTTCTTC. It yields the protein CASSLSGSDEQFF.

Only a few counts were recorded for this clone. The chain joins TRBV5-6 to TRBJ2-5, with 7 nucleotides matching TRBD2. Trimming took 4 bases from V and 7 from J; bases not matched to a gene: 10. Germline loops: CDR1 SGHDT, CDR2 YYEEEE. CDR3 length equals 14 residues. The CDR3 protein is CASSPASGGGTQYF. CDR3 DNA sequence: TGTGCCAGCAGCCCCGCTAGCGGCGGGGGGACCCAGTACTTC.

This clone was observed once. The chain has TRBV7-9 and TRBJ2-1; 8 nucleotides match TRBD1. The length of the CDR3 is 19 residues. The V segment lost 2 bases and the J segment 0 bases; nucleotides outside the gene matches: 12. Germline CDR1 SEHNR, CDR2 FQNEAQ (reference sequence). The CDR3 sequence is CASSLRAGGTTISYNEQFF. The CDR3 DNA reads as TGTGCCAGCAGCTTACGGGCAGGGGGCACCACGATCTCCTACAATGAGCAGTTCTTC.

This clone was seen once. The chain links TRBV27 to TRBJ2-7; D gene uncertain. This CDR3 comprises 13 residues. V lost 2 bases and J 5 bases, leaving 10 bases between the germline ends. Germline-derived CDR1 and CDR2 are MNHEY and SMNVEV (reference sequence). CDR3 bases: TGTGCCAGCAGTTTAAGGGTCGACCACGAGCAGTACTTC. Protein product: CASSLRVDHEQYF.

The chain uses TRBV11-1 and TRBJ1-1; D remains ambiguous. Between the trimmed V and J ends, which lost 2 bases and 7 bases, there was a span of 8 bases. CDR1 is SGHAT, CDR2 FQDESV, per germline (reference sequence). The CDR3 covers 12 residues. For the CDR3, the DNA is TGTGCCAGCAGCTTAAGCGGATATGAAGCTTTCTTT. It codes for CASSLSGYEAFF.

The chain joins TRBV4-3 to TRBJ2-7; 8 positions match TRBD2. Germline values: CDR1 LGHNA, CDR2 YSLEER. After removal of 3 bases from V and 6 bases from J, the junction contained 16 bases not matched to a gene. The CDR3 is 17 residues long. As DNA, the CDR3 is TGCGCCAGCAGCCACCTCTCCCCGGGGGGGGTAACGGGCGAGCAGTACTTC. It codes for CASSHLSPGGVTGEQYF.

The rearrangement links TRBV9 to TRBJ2-1; possibly TRBD1 or TRBD2 for D (6 bases each). The CDR3 is made up of 15 amino acids. V was shortened by 4 bases and J by 2 bases, with 13 bases between the two germline ends. Germline V gene data show CDR1 as SGDLS and CDR2 as YYNGEE. CDR3 protein: CASSPPRGPYNEQFF. CDR3 bases: TGTGCCAGCAGCCCTCCTCGGGGGCCCTACAATGAGCAGTTCTTC.